These 20 T cell receptor beta chains were all obtained from the same sample, sequenced in a study of cytomegalovirus exposure and HLA in healthy donors. Repertoires were generated with immunoSEQ multiplex PCR, while TCRdb's copy carries only in-frame clones and drops some. Of around 200,000 clones listed, around 81% were seen once; the top ten hold approximately 3%. The sample comprised PBMCs. The receptors derive from a young woman in good health and CMV-seropositive.

The genes are TRBV13 and TRBJ2-5; D might be TRBD1 (6 bases). The V and J ends lost 0 bases and 5 bases respectively, with 10 bases between them. This CDR3 spans 14 amino acids. Germline lookup yields CDR1 PRHDT and CDR2 FYEKMQ (reference sequence). The CDR3 DNA reads as TGTGCCAGCAGCTTAGGGAACAGGGTGGAGACCCAGTACTTC. Amino acid sequence: CASSLGNRVETQYF.

The gene calls are TRBV14 and TRBJ1-1; 8 bases are a match to TRBD1. V lost 3 bases and J lost 4; bases outside the gene matches: 4. Looked up from germline, CDR1 is SGHDN and CDR2 is FVKESK. CDR3 length equals 14 residues. DNA of the CDR3: TGTGCCAGCAGCCAGACAGGGGTGGGCACTGAAGCTTTCTTT. Translating gives CASSQTGVGTEAFF.

V gene TRBV6-6 combines with J gene TRBJ1-1, with TRBD1 identical over 10 bases. This CDR3 spans 13 amino acids. Looked up from germline, CDR1 is MNHNY and CDR2 is SVGAGI (reference sequence). V lost 2 bases, J lost 10 bases, and 4 bases stayed unmatched. The CDR3 coding sequence is TGTGCCAGCAGTTACGAGGGACAGGGGTTAGCTTTCTTT. It is translated as CASSYEGQGLAFF.

The V gene is TRBV12-5, the J gene TRBJ1-2, with 8 bases matching TRBD1. The J segment lost 0 bases and the V segment lost 5 bases, leaving 5 bases of the junction unmatched. The CDR3 is made up of 15 amino acids. Looked up from germline, CDR1 is LGHNT and CDR2 is FRNRAP. The CDR3 here is CASGPGTGSNYGYTF. The CDR3 DNA is TGTGCTAGTGGTCCCGGGACAGGATCTAACTATGGCTACACCTTC.

A note on this clone: The junction shows a germline mismatch at one end, possibly a read error. This sequence joins TRBV27 and TRBJ1-6; D is undetermined. The CDR3 extends over 15 amino acids. In germline, CDR1 is MNHEY, CDR2 SMNVEV (reference sequence). The CDR3 DNA sequence: TGTGTCAGCAGTTTATCGAGCGGCTGGAATTCACCCCTCCACTTT. Encoded protein: CVSSLSSGWNSPLHF.

The chain has TRBV27 and TRBJ1-4; weak D call: TRBD1 (6 bases). CDR1 MNHEY and CDR2 SMNVEV come from the germline V gene (reference sequence). There are 13 residues in the CDR3. Trimming left V 5 bases short and J 8 bases short, with 12 bases between. In nucleotides, the CDR3 is TGTGCCAGCAGTATGGCAGGGGAGGAAAAACTGTTTTTT. This sequence encodes CASSMAGEEKLFF.

The CDR3 sequence is CASNYKKGLPDNEQFF. The CDR3, as DNA: TGTGCCAGTAACTATAAAAAGGGGCTACCCGACAATGAGCAGTTCTTC. The V call is TRBV19, the J call TRBJ2-1; D might be TRBD1 (5 bases). CDR1 is LNHDA, CDR2 SQIVND, per germline (reference sequence). The CDR3 is 16 amino acids. The ends were cut back, 7 bases at V and 5 bases at J, with 21 bases in the middle.

There are a few counts of this clone. The chain uses TRBV6-5 and TRBJ1-6, with TRBD1 identical over 8 bases. After removal of 10 bases from V and 7 bases from J, the junction contained 9 bases not matched to a gene. Germline CDR1 is MNHEY and CDR2 is SVGAGI. The CDR3 is 14 amino acids. The CDR3 reads CATSDRDRNSPLHF. CDR3 nucleotides: TGTGCCACCTCGGACAGGGATCGGAATTCACCCCTCCACTTT.

This clone occurred a few times. The chain has TRBV18 and TRBJ2-1, with 8 bases aligning to TRBD1. Germline V gene lookup returns CDR1 KGHSH and CDR2 LQKENI. V lost 5 bases, J lost 9 bases, and 6 bases stayed unmatched. The CDR3 extends over 13 amino acids. The CDR3 region is CASSLQGESEQFF. Here the CDR3 DNA reads TGTGCCAGCTCATTACAGGGGGAGTCTGAGCAGTTCTTC. Using reference TRBV18 and TRBJ2-1 for the parts outside the CDR3, the full variable domain is NAGVMQNPRHLVRRRGQEARLRCSPMKGHSHVYWYRQLPEEGLKFMVYLQKENIIDESGMPKERFSAEFPKEGPSILRIQQVVRGDSAAYFCASSLQGESEQFFGPGTRLTVL.

V is TRBV6-4 and J is TRBJ2-3, with 11 positions matching TRBD2. V lost 0 bases, J lost 4 bases, and 3 bases stayed unmatched. The CDR3 has 16 residues. The germline CDR1 and CDR2 sequences are MRHNA and SNTAGT. The DNA for the CDR3 is TGTGCCAGCAGTGACTCTAGCGGGGGGGTACCAGATACGCAGTATTTT. Translation gives CASSDSSGGVPDTQYF.

The chain employs TRBV7-9 and TRBJ2-1; D is possibly TRBD1 (5 bases). This CDR3 spans 15 amino acids. Germline V lookup: CDR1 SEHNR, CDR2 FQNEAQ (reference sequence). The ends were cut back, 1 base at V and 5 bases at J, with 12 bases in the middle. The CDR3 nucleotides are TGTGCCAGCAGCTTAGGGAAGGGCAGGGACAATGAGCAGTTCTTC. It codes for CASSLGKGRDNEQFF.

The chain links TRBV7-3 to TRBJ2-1, with 7 bases aligning to TRBD1. V lost 5 bases, J lost 2 bases, and 6 bases stayed unmatched. Germline assignment: CDR1 SGHTA and CDR2 FQGTGA. The CDR3 runs to 15 residues. Written as DNA, the CDR3 is TGTGCCAGCAGCCGTGACAGGGCAACCTACAATGAGCAGTTCTTC. It specifies CASSRDRATYNEQFF.

In nucleotides, the CDR3 is TGTGCCACCAGCAGAGAAAGGGGACTACTTGGAGATACGCAGTATTTT. This gives the protein CATSRERGLLGDTQYF. The chain joins TRBV15 to TRBJ2-3, with TRBD2 matching 7 bases. The CDR3 loop spans 16 amino acids. Germline CDR1 LNHNV, CDR2 YYDKDF (reference sequence). V gave up 0 bases and J gave up 5 bases; unmatched junction bases: 8.

The rearrangement uses TRBV9 and TRBJ1-2, with D maybe TRBD1 (6 bases). CDR3 size: 14 residues. V shed 1 base and J shed 3 bases, with 10 bases lying between them. Germline CDR1 reads SGDLS; CDR2 reads YYNGEE. The CDR3 here is CASSVLKGDYGYTF. The CDR3 nucleotides read TGTGCCAGCAGCGTACTGAAGGGGGACTATGGCTACACCTTC.

The CDR3 sequence: CASIRYKGVNTEAFF. CDR3 coding DNA: TGTGCCAGCATCCGTTACAAAGGGGTGAACACTGAAGCTTTCTTT. This chain links TRBV6-5 with TRBJ1-1, with TRBD1 as a possible D gene (5 bases). The CDR3 totals 15 residues. The germline V gene has CDR1 MNHEY and CDR2 SVGAGI. Between the trimmed V and J ends, which lost 7 bases and 0 bases, there was a span of 15 bases.

The CDR3: CASRTVTGELFF. The CDR3 coding sequence is TGTGCCAGTAGGACAGTCACCGGGGAGCTGTTTTTT. The chain joins TRBV19 to TRBJ2-2, with a tentative D call TRBD1 (5 bases). Germline CDR1 is LNHDA and CDR2 is SQIVND (reference sequence). Trimming took off 6 bases at V and 4 bases at J, with 6 bases between the two ends. The CDR3 totals 12 residues.

This rearrangement joins TRBV18 to TRBJ2-1, with a weak D call TRBD1 (5 bases). This CDR3 is built from 14 residues. Trimming shortened V by 3 bases and J by 8 bases, and 14 bases separated the two germline ends. Germline-derived CDR1 and CDR2 are KGHSH and LQKENI. The CDR3 coding sequence is TGTGCCAGCTCACCTAGTAGGGGTACTGATGAGCAGTTCTTC. Residues: CASSPSRGTDEQFF.

The gene calls are TRBV4-2 and TRBJ1-1; 7 bases match TRBD1. Trimming cost V 0 bases and J 8 bases; bases outside gene matches: 3. Germline CDR1 is LGHNA and CDR2 is YNFKEQ. This CDR3 spans 13 amino acids. The CDR3 region has the DNA TGTGCCAGCAGCCAAGAGGCAGGGGGGGAAGCTTTCTTT. Encoded protein: CASSQEAGGEAFF.

The chain carries TRBV5-5 and TRBJ2-3; 7 nucleotides align to TRBD2. The germline V gene encodes CDR1 SGHKS and CDR2 YYEKEE (reference sequence). This CDR3 is built from 16 residues. Trimming cost V 1 base and J 0 bases; bases outside gene matches: 5. As DNA, the CDR3 is TGTGCCAGCAGCTTGTCCCTAGCGGATAGCACAGATACGCAGTATTTT. Translated: CASSLSLADSTDTQYF. The complete variable domain, with remaining parts taken from reference TRBV5-5 and TRBJ2-3, reads DAGVTQSPTHLIKTRGQQVTLRCSPISGHKSVSWYQQVLGQGPQFIFQYYEKEERGRGNFPDRFSARQFPNYSSELNVNALLLGDSALYLCASSLSLADSTDTQYFGPGTRLTVL.

This chain joins TRBV6-5 and TRBJ2-3; TRBD1 aligns across 9 bases. There are 15 residues in the CDR3. Germline V gene lookup returns CDR1 MNHEY and CDR2 SVGAGI. Germline trimming cut 5 bases from V and 4 bases from J; bases unmatched to any gene: 7. The CDR3 reads CASSLRDRVSDTQYF. The CDR3 DNA reads TGTGCCAGCAGTCTCCGGGACAGGGTCTCAGATACGCAGTATTTT.